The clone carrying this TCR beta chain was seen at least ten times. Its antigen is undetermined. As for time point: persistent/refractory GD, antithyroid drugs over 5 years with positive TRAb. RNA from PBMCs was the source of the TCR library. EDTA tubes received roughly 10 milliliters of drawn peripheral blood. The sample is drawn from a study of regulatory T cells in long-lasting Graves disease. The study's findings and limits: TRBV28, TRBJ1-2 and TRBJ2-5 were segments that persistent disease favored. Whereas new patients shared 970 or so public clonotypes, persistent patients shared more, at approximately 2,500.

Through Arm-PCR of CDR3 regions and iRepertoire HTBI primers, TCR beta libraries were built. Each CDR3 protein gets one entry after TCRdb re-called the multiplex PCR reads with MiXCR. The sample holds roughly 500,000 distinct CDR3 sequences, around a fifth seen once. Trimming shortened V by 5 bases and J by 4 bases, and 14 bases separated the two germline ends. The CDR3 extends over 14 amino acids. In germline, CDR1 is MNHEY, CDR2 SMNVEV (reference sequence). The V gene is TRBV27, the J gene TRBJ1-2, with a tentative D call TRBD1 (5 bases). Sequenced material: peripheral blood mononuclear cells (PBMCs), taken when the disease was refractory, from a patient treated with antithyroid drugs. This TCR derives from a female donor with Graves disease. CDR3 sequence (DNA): TGTGCCAGCAGTCCCGAGGACAACACCTATGGCTACACCTTC. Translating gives CASSPEDNTYGYTF.